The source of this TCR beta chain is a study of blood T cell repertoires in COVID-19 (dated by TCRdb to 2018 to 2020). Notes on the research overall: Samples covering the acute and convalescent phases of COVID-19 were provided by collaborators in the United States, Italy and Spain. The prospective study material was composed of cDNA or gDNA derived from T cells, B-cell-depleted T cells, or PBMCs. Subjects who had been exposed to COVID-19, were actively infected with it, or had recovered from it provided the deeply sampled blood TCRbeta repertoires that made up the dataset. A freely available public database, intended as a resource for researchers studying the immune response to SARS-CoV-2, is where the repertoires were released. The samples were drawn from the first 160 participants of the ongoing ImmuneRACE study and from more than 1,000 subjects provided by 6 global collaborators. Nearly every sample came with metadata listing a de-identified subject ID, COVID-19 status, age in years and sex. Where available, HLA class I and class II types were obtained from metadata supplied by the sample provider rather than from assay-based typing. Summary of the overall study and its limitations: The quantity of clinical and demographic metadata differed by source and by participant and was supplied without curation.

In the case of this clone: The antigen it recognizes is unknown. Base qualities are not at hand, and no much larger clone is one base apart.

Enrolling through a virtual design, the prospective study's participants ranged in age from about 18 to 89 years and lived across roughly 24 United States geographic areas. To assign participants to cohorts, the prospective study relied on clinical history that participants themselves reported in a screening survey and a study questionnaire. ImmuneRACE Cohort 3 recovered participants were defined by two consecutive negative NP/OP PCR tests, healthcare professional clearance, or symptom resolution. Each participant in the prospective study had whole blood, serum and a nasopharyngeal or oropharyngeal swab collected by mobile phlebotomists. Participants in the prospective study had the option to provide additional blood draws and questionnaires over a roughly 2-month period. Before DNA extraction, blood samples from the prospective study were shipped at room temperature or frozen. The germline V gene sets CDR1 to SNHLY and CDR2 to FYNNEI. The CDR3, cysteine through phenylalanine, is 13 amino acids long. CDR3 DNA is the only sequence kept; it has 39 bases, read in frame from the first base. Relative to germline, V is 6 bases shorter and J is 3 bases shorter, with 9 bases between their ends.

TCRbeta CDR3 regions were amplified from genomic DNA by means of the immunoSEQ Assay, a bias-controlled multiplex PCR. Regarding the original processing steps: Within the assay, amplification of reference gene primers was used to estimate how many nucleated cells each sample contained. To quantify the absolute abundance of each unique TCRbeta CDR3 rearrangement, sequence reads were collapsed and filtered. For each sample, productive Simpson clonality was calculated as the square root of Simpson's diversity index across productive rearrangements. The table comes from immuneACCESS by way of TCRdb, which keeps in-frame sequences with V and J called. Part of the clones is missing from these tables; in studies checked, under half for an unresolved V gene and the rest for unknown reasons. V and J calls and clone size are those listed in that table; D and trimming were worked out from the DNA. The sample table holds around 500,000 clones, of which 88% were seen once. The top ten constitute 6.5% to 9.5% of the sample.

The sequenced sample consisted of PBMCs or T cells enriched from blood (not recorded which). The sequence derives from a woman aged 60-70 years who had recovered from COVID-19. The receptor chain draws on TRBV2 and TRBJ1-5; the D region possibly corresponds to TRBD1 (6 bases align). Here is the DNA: TGTGCCAGCAGGCAGGGGAACAATCAGCCCCAGCATTTT. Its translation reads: CASRQGNNQPQHF.